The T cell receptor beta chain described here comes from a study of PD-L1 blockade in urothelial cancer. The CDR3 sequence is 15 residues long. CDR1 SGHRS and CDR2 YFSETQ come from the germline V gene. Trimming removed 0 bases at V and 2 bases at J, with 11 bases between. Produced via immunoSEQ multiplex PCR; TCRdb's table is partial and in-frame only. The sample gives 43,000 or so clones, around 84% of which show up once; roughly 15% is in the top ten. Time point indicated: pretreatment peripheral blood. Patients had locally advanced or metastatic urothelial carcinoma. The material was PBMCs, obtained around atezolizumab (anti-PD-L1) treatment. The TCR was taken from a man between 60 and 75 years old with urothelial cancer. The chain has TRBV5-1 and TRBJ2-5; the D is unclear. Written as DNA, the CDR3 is TGCGCCAGCAGCTTGGGACACGGAAATCAAGAGACCCAGTACTTC. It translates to CASSLGHGNQETQYF.